This is a list of T cell receptor beta chains from one sample in a study of PD-1 blockade in classical Hodgkin lymphoma. Here immunoSEQ multiplex PCR was the method, and the copy in TCRdb shows in-frame clones only, minus some. The table includes about 32,000 clones, around nine tenths detected once. Source: CD4+ T cells from blood, taken before the fourth cycle of nivolumab. The receptors shown here come from a human donor with classical Hodgkin lymphoma. CDR3s include the opening cysteine and the closing phenylalanine or tryptophan. Each record gives: V gene, J gene, D gene, clone size, CDR3 protein, CDR3 DNA. The D gene is left open where the match is weak. Rows may omit the clone size; those that give it use once, few, many or a size class.

>TRBV18|TRBJ1-5|TRBD1|.
CASSSATGGYQPQHF
TGTGCCAGCTCATCAGCGACAGGGGGCTATCAGCCCCAGCATTTT
>TRBV5-1|TRBJ2-3|TRBD1|.
CASSSYRGMRADTQYF
TGCGCCAGCAGCTCGTACAGGGGGATGAGGGCAGATACGCAGTATTTT
>TRBV7-8|TRBJ1-2|TRBD1|.
CASSLGGQGAGYGYTF
TGTGCCAGCAGCTTAGGGGGCCAGGGGGCAGGCTATGGCTACACCTTC
>TRBV30|TRBJ2-7|.|.
CAWIATETLSYEQYF
TGTGCCTGGATAGCCACCGAGACTCTTTCCTACGAGCAGTACTTC
>TRBV27|TRBJ2-7|.|once
CASSLQGYEQYF
TGTGCCAGCAGTTTGCAAGGCTACGAGCAGTACTTC
>TRBV9|TRBJ1-1|TRBD1|.
CASSQRPDRGLTEAFF
TGTGCCAGCAGCCAACGGCCGGACAGGGGGCTCACTGAAGCTTTCTTT
>TRBV6-1|TRBJ2-3|.|.
CASSEAYFTDTQYF
TGTGCCAGCAGTGAAGCATACTTCACAGATACGCAGTATTTT
>TRBV5-4|TRBJ2-3|.|.
CASSLGSTDTQYF
TGTGCCAGCAGCTTGGGCAGCACAGATACGCAGTATTTT
>TRBV30|TRBJ1-1|.|once
CAWTQDAEAFF
TGTGCCTGGACCCAAGACGCTGAAGCTTTCTTT
>TRBV9|TRBJ2-3|.|once
CASSISLLVVSTDTQYF
TGTGCCAGCAGCATCTCCCTACTAGTAGTCAGCACAGATACGCAGTATTTT
>TRBV19|TRBJ2-6|.|once
CASSLIPGANVLTF
TGTGCCAGCTCCCTAATTCCAGGGGCCAACGTCCTGACTTTC
>TRBV7-9|TRBJ2-1|TRBD1|.
CASSLTGTGSLYEQFF
TGTGCCAGCAGCTTGACGGGGACAGGGAGTTTGTATGAGCAGTTCTTC
>TRBV7-9|TRBJ2-6|.|.
CASSQSPGTVSGANVLTF
TGTGCCAGCAGCCAAAGCCCGGGAACTGTCTCTGGGGCCAACGTCCTGACTTTC
>TRBV5-1|TRBJ2-1|TRBD2|once
CASSLPVGGSSYNEQFF
TGCGCCAGCAGCTTGCCCGTGGGAGGGAGCTCCTACAATGAGCAGTTCTTC
>TRBV5-4|TRBJ2-5|.|.
CASSLAQETQYF
TGTGCCAGCAGCTTGGCCCAGGAGACCCAGTACTTC
>TRBV5-1|TRBJ2-5|TRBD2|.
CASSLVGGRASETQYF
TGCGCCAGCAGCTTGGTCGGCGGGAGGGCGTCAGAGACCCAGTACTTC
>TRBV7-7|TRBJ2-3|.|.
CACTVGDTQYF
TGTGCCTGTACAGTCGGAGATACGCAGTATTTT
>TRBV2|TRBJ2-4|TRBD1|.
CASSDGTGVPKNIQYF
TGTGCCAGCAGTGATGGGACAGGTGTTCCCAAAAACATTCAGTACTTC
>TRBV28|TRBJ1-5|.|few
CASSFSHQPQHF
TGTGCCAGCAGTTTTAGTCATCAGCCCCAGCATTTT
>TRBV29-1|TRBJ1-5|TRBD1|.
CSVLGQGWNQPQHF
TGCAGCGTCTTAGGACAGGGATGGAATCAGCCCCAGCATTTT
>TRBV11-3|TRBJ2-1|TRBD2|.
CASSLKLAGDFNEQFF
TGTGCCAGCAGCTTAAAACTAGCGGGAGATTTCAATGAGCAGTTCTTC
>TRBV7-9|TRBJ2-5|TRBD2|.
CASSLILGGTFYF
TGTGCCAGCAGCTTAATCCTGGGAGGGACTTTTTACTTC
>TRBV5-1|TRBJ2-1|TRBD2|few
CASSQLAGVNEQFF
TGCGCCAGCAGCCAGCTAGCGGGAGTCAATGAGCAGTTCTTC
>TRBV28|TRBJ2-1|TRBD2|.
CASSLRGRSTNEQFF
TGTGCCAGCAGTCTTCGCGGGAGGTCTACCAATGAGCAGTTCTTC
>TRBV30|TRBJ1-1|.|.
CAWNTQGNTEAFF
TGTGCCTGGAACACACAGGGAAACACTGAAGCTTTCTTT
>TRBV4-2|TRBJ2-7|.|.
CASSQDGATYEQYF
TGTGCCAGCAGCCAAGATGGGGCGACCTACGAGCAGTACTTC
>TRBV28|TRBJ2-7|TRBD2|.
CASSLAPGLAGGSPYEQYF
TGTGCCAGCAGTTTAGCGCCGGGACTAGCGGGAGGCTCACCCTACGAGCAGTACTTC
>TRBV5-1|TRBJ1-1|TRBD1|.
CASSITGTGANTEAFF
TGCGCCAGCAGCATAACGGGAACAGGGGCGAACACTGAAGCTTTCTTT
>TRBV2|TRBJ2-3|TRBD2|.
CASSPELAVSTDTQYF
TGTGCCAGCAGTCCTGAACTAGCGGTTAGCACAGATACGCAGTATTTT
>TRBV19|TRBJ2-7|TRBD1|.
CASSTSTGKDLGEQYF
TGTGCCAGTAGCACCTCGACAGGGAAAGACTTAGGCGAGCAGTACTTC
>TRBV7-8|TRBJ1-6|.|.
CASSYGLGGNSPLHF
TGTGCCAGCAGCTACGGGTTGGGGGGAAATTCACCCCTCCACTTT
>TRBV4-1|TRBJ1-6|.|.
CASSQVDLISYNSPLHF
TGCGCCAGCAGCCAAGTAGATTTAATCTCCTATAATTCACCCCTCCACTTT
>TRBV2|TRBJ2-7|.|.
CARRLPSGSYEQYF
TGTGCCAGGCGACTGCCCTCAGGCTCCTACGAGCAGTACTTC